Below, 9 T cell receptor beta chains from the same sample are listed, as sequenced in a study of T cell responses to AZD1222 COVID-19 vaccine. Sequenced by immunoSEQ multiplex PCR; TCRdb stores in-frame clones only, minus some. Among roughly 140,000 clones listed, 88% were seen once. The sample in question was peripheral blood, obtained on day 0 of AZD1222 vaccination. Receptors were obtained from an adult in good health.

V is TRBV18 and J is TRBJ1-1; D unresolved. The CDR3 consists of 14 residues. Germline V CDR1 and CDR2: KGHSH, LQKENI. V lost 0 bases and J lost 10, with 15 bases in between. The DNA for the CDR3 is TGTGCCAGCTCACCACCGGTAGCCCGCCCCCCAGCTTTCTTT. This gives the protein CASSPPVARPPAFF.

This clone was counted between two and nine times. The V call is TRBV11-2, the J call TRBJ2-5; a weak D match, TRBD2 (6 bases). V lost 1 base, J lost 4 bases, and 10 bases lay in between. Germline CDR1 reads SGHAT; CDR2 reads FQNNGV. This CDR3 comprises 14 residues. The CDR3 nucleotides are TGTGCCAGCAGCTTAGGAATCGGGAGAGAGACCCAGTACTTC. Amino acid sequence: CASSLGIGRETQYF.

This clone came up once. This chain uses TRBV6-5 with TRBJ2-7; 9 bases are shared with TRBD1. V dropped 6 bases and J dropped 5; count of bases not matched to a gene: 11. Germline V gives CDR1 MNHEY, CDR2 SVGAGI. This CDR3 is built from 15 residues. This CDR3 is CASSSSGTGIDEQYF. The CDR3 region has the DNA TGTGCCAGCAGCTCTTCCGGGACAGGGATTGACGAGCAGTACTTC.

The CDR3 region has the DNA TGTGCCACCAGTGAAGCCGACGCCCTGAACAATGAGCAGTTCTTC. It is translated as CATSEADALNNEQFF. The chain is built from TRBV24-1 and TRBJ2-1; no firm D call. Trimming pared 4 bases from V and 5 bases from J, leaving 14 bases between. The germline V gene encodes CDR1 KGHDR and CDR2 SFDVKD. CDR3 size: 15 residues.

The chain recombines TRBV7-9 with TRBJ1-1, with 8 bases fitting TRBD1. The CDR3 runs 14 residues. With 5 bases clipped from V and 1 base from J, the junction kept 3 bases outside the gene matches. The germline V gene encodes CDR1 SEHNR and CDR2 FQNEAQ (reference sequence). The CDR3 protein is CASSGQGENTEAFF. CDR3 DNA sequence: TGTGCCAGCAGCGGACAGGGTGAGAACACTGAAGCTTTCTTT.

The V call is TRBV28, the J call TRBJ1-2, with 7 bases identical to TRBD1. The V segment lost 5 bases and the J segment 7 bases; nucleotides outside the gene matches: 4. The CDR3 covers 12 residues. CDR1 MDHEN and CDR2 SYDVKM come from the germline V gene. The CDR3 sequence is CASSEYRGGYTF. The DNA for the CDR3 is TGTGCCAGCAGTGAATACAGGGGTGGCTACACCTTC.

V gene TRBV6-5 combines with J gene TRBJ1-2, with D perhaps matching TRBD1 (6 bases). The CDR3 spans 14 residues. Germline V gene lookup returns CDR1 MNHEY and CDR2 SVGAGI. V lost 6 bases and J 4 bases, leaving 15 bases between the germline ends. CDR3 nucleotide sequence: TGTGCCAGCAGGCCCGCAGGGGTCCCCTATGGCTACACCTTC. This codes for CASRPAGVPYGYTF.

This clone was found a few times. This chain links TRBV5-4 with TRBJ2-7, with D uncertain. CDR1 and CDR2 from the germline V gene are SGHNT and YYREEE (reference sequence). CDR3 length: 12 amino acids. The V end was cut by 2 bases, the J end by 6 bases, with 9 bases between. CDR3 nucleotides: TGTGCCAGCAGCTTTGGAGAACTCGAGCAGTACTTC. It codes for CASSFGELEQYF.

The rearrangement uses TRBV27 and TRBJ1-5, with a tentative D call TRBD1 (6 bases). The CDR3 runs to 12 residues. In germline, CDR1 is MNHEY, CDR2 SMNVEV (reference sequence). Trimming stripped 8 bases from V and 4 bases from J, with 9 bases between. CDR3 protein: CASRTANQPQHF. DNA of the CDR3: TGTGCCAGCCGGACAGCAAATCAGCCCCAGCATTTT.